Following are 11 T cell receptor beta chains from one sample sequenced in a study of shared clonotypes between healthy human individuals. Naive CD8 cells lacked CD45RO, underwent positive selection for CCR7 and left out terminally differentiated effector memory CD45RA+ cells. Measured with immunoSEQ multiplex PCR; TCRdb has only the in-frame clones, and not every one. This table holds around 1.9 million clones, over 85% found once. The specimen was naive CD8+ T cells from PBMCs. The receptor set was obtained from a man aged 18 to 29 in good health. Some clones in this sample may be carry-over from other donors' samples.

The rearrangement links TRBV28 to TRBJ1-5, with D perhaps matching TRBD1 (5 bases). The CDR3 consists of 15 residues. Germline CDR1 is MDHEN and CDR2 is SYDVKM. The V end lost 3 bases, the J end lost 6 bases, and 15 bases lay between the germline ends. CDR3 nucleotides: TGTGCCAGCAGTTTTCTTTCAGAAGGGGTTCAGCCCCAGCATTTT. Encoded protein: CASSFLSEGVQPQHF.

The chain links TRBV27 to TRBJ2-7; tentatively, D is TRBD1 (5 bases). V lost 2 bases and J 5 bases, leaving 13 bases between the germline ends. Germline V gene sequence: CDR1 MNHEY, CDR2 SMNVEV (reference sequence). This CDR3 has 14 amino acids. Written as DNA, the CDR3 is TGTGCCAGCAGTTTAATGTCCAGGGTGGACGAGCAGTACTTC. Residues: CASSLMSRVDEQYF.

The chain employs TRBV7-4 and TRBJ2-7; 8 positions match TRBD1. V lost 2 bases, J lost 6 bases, and 9 bases stayed unmatched. The CDR3 covers 15 residues. Germline V CDR1 and CDR2: SGHVT, SQSDAQ. The CDR3 DNA sequence: TGTGCCAGCAGCTTAACAGGGCAGGGGGCGTTCGAGCAGTACTTC. It specifies CASSLTGQGAFEQYF.

The genes are TRBV29-1 and TRBJ1-2; 8 positions agree with TRBD1. The germline CDR1 and CDR2 sequences are SQVTM and ANQGSEA. This CDR3 has 14 residues. V shed 5 bases, J shed 1 base, and the junction held 6 bases outside the gene matches. The CDR3 loop reads CSVSGQGGNYGYTF. In nucleotides, the CDR3 is TGCAGCGTTTCCGGACAGGGAGGTAACTATGGCTACACCTTC.

The rearrangement uses TRBV30 and TRBJ2-5, with a tentative D call TRBD2 (6 bases). The germline CDR1 and CDR2 sequences are GTSNPN and SVGIG (reference sequence). The CDR3 is 16 amino acids. V lost 0 bases to trimming and J lost 5 bases, with 19 bases between them. The CDR3 loop is CAWSVHERGSGETQYF. CDR3 bases: TGTGCCTGGAGTGTCCACGAACGGGGGTCGGGCGAGACCCAGTACTTC.

This rearrangement joins TRBV19 to TRBJ1-5, with unresolved D. V was clipped by 3 bases and J by 1 base, with 10 bases between them. The CDR3 is 15 residues long. The germline V gene encodes CDR1 LNHDA and CDR2 SQIVND (reference sequence). CDR3 residues: CASSILAVSNQPQHF. In nucleotides, the CDR3 is TGTGCCAGTAGTATTCTGGCGGTAAGCAATCAGCCCCAGCATTTT.

J is TRBJ2-7 and V is TRBV4-1; no clear D. The CDR3 length is 17 residues. The V gene lost 1 base and the J gene lost 0 bases, with 16 bases spanning the gap. CDR1 is MGHRA, CDR2 YSYEKL, per germline. The CDR3 DNA reads as TGCGCCAGCAGCCAAGGGATTACGGTCAGAAGCTCCTACGAGCAGTACTTC. It translates to CASSQGITVRSSYEQYF.

The rearrangement joins TRBV7-9 to TRBJ2-7; a possible D gene is TRBD2 (6 bases). The V end lost 7 bases, the J end lost 3 bases, and 19 bases lay between the germline ends. Per germline, CDR1 SEHNR and CDR2 FQNEAQ (reference sequence). This CDR3 region has 15 residues. DNA for the CDR3: TGTGCCAGCACCCTACGCGGGGATCCCCTCTACGAGCAGTACTTC. Translating gives CASTLRGDPLYEQYF.

The rearrangement joins TRBV7-8 to TRBJ2-3, with TRBD2 identical over 14 bases. CDR1 SGHVS and CDR2 FQNEAQ come from the germline V gene. This CDR3 is 19 amino acids long. With V trimmed by 3 bases and J by 2 bases, 10 bases remained unmatched. The CDR3 here is CASSFGLAGGLPLTDTQYF. CDR3 coding DNA: TGTGCCAGCAGCTTCGGACTAGCGGGAGGACTTCCTCTCACAGATACGCAGTATTTT.

This clone turned up a few times. This chain joins TRBV19 and TRBJ1-5; no firm D call. Trimming pared 7 bases from V and 0 bases from J, leaving 13 bases between. The CDR3 consists of 15 residues. Germline loops: CDR1 LNHDA, CDR2 SQIVND (reference sequence). DNA of the CDR3: TGTGCCAGTACCGGAGGGAAGTATAGCAATCAGCCCCAGCATTTT. Protein product: CASTGGKYSNQPQHF.

This chain links TRBV7-9 with TRBJ1-2; D unclear. The germline V gene has CDR1 SEHNR and CDR2 FQNEAQ (reference sequence). Trimming cost V 5 bases and J 1 base, with 14 bases left between them. The length of the CDR3 is 15 residues. CDR3 sequence reads: CASSRPNGNNYGYTF. CDR3 DNA sequence: TGTGCCAGCAGCCGCCCGAATGGGAATAACTATGGCTACACCTTC. The variable domain in full, with the rest retrieved from reference TRBV7-9 and TRBJ1-2, is DTGVSQNPRHKITKRGQNVTFRCDPISEHNRLYWYRQTLGQGPEFLTYFQNEAQLEKSRLLSDRFSAERPKGSFSTLEIQRTEQGDSAMYLCASSRPNGNNYGYTFGSGTRLTVV.